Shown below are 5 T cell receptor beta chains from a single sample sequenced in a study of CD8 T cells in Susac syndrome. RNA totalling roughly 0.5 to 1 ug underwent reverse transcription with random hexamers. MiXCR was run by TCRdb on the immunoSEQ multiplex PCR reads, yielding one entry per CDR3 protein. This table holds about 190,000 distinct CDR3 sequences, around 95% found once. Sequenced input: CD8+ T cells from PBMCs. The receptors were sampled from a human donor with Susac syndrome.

The CDR3 DNA reads as TGTGCCAGCAGCTCTGAAACGCGTGAGCAGTACTTC. This translates into CASSSETREQYF. This chain links TRBV13 with TRBJ2-7; D gene unclear. Trimming stripped 4 bases from V and 7 bases from J, with 11 bases between. Germline-derived CDR1 and CDR2 are PRHDT and FYEKMQ (reference sequence). The length of the CDR3 is 12 residues.

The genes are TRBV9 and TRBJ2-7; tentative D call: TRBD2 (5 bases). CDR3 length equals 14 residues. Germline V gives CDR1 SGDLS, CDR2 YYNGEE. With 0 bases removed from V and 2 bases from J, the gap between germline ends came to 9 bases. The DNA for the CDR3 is TGTGCCAGCAGCGTAGCGGACGGGACCTACGAGCAGTACTTC. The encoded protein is CASSVADGTYEQYF.

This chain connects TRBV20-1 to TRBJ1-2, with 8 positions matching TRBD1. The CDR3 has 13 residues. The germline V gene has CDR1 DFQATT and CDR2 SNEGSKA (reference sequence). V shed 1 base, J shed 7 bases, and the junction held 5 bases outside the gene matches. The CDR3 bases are TGCAGTGCTAGAGGTGGGACAGGAGGTGGCTACACCTTC. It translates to CSARGGTGGGYTF.

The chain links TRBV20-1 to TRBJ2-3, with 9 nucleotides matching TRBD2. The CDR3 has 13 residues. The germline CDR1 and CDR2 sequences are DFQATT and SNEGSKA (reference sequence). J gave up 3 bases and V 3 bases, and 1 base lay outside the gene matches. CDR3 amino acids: CSASSGRTDTQYF. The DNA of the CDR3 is TGCAGTGCTAGTAGCGGGAGAACAGATACGCAGTATTTT.

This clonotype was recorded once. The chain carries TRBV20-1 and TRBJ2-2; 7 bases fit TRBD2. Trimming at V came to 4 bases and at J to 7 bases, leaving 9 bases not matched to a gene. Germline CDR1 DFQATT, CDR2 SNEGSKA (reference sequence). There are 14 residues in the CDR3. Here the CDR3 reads CSAKVGGFDGELFF. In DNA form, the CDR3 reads TGCAGTGCTAAGGTGGGAGGGTTCGACGGGGAGCTGTTTTTT.